One and the same sample provided the 29 T cell receptor beta chains below, sequenced in a study of OX40 agonist ivuxolimab in advanced cancers. Clones were read by immunoSEQ multiplex PCR, and TCRdb kept only the in-frame ones, dropping some. The data hold 70,000 to 100,000 clones, with around 84% observed a single time. The source was CD4+ or CD8+ T cells sorted from blood, collected in a trial of the OX40 agonist ivuxolimab. These receptors all come from an adult with an advanced solid tumor such as melanoma, head and neck, liver or kidney cancer.

The V and J genes are TRBV7-2 and TRBJ2-5, with D possibly being TRBD1 (5 bases). CDR1 is SGHTA, CDR2 FQGNSA, per germline. V shed 1 base and J shed 5 bases, with 14 bases lying between them. CDR3 length equals 15 residues. DNA of the CDR3: TGTGCCAGCAGCTTAGTTGGGGCCCAAGGGGAGACCCAGTACTTC. It yields the protein CASSLVGAQGETQYF.

This clone showed up just a few times. The chain couples TRBV14 to TRBJ2-7; no reliable D call. Between the trimmed V and J ends, which lost 4 bases and 4 bases, there was a span of 17 bases. CDR3 length: 15 amino acids. Germline values: CDR1 SGHDN, CDR2 FVKESK. The CDR3 DNA reads as TGTGCCAGCAGCCCACACACCCTACCGAGGTACGAGCAGTACTTC. Translating gives CASSPHTLPRYEQYF.

This chain connects TRBV10-2 to TRBJ2-5, with a possible D match to TRBD1 (6 bases). There are 14 residues in the CDR3. V was pared by 2 bases and J by 3 bases, with 10 bases between. Germline assignment: CDR1 WSHSY and CDR2 SAAADI. CDR3 in DNA: TGCGCCAGCAGTGAGGTTAGGGGGAAAGAGACCCAGTACTTC. It encodes CASSEVRGKETQYF.

The V gene is TRBV27, the J gene TRBJ2-2; D tentatively fits TRBD1 or TRBD2 (5 bases each). Germline CDR1 is MNHEY and CDR2 is SMNVEV (reference sequence). V gave up 1 base and J gave up 4 bases, with 25 bases separating them. CDR3 length: 20 amino acids. This chain's CDR3 is CASSLYPTPGRGRATGELFF. The CDR3 DNA reads as TGTGCCAGCAGTTTATATCCCACTCCGGGACGTGGGCGGGCCACCGGGGAGCTGTTTTTT.

The CDR3 loop is CASSESRWRGTDTQYF. CDR3 in DNA: TGCGCCAGCAGTGAGTCCCGCTGGAGGGGCACAGATACGCAGTATTTT. The chain has TRBV10-1 and TRBJ2-3; D may be TRBD2 (6 bases). The germline V gene has CDR1 WNHNN and CDR2 SYGVQD (reference sequence). CDR3 length: 16 amino acids. V lost 0 bases, J lost 1 base, and 11 bases lay in between.

The count of this clone is one. CDR3 in amino acids: CASSLSDVNQPQHF. The DNA of the CDR3 is TGTGCCAGCAGCTTATCGGACGTCAATCAGCCCCAGCATTTT. This rearrangement joins TRBV7-9 to TRBJ1-5; no clear D. The V end was cut by 2 bases, the J end by 3 bases, with 8 bases between. There are 14 residues in the CDR3. Germline CDR1 reads SEHNR; CDR2 reads FQNEAQ (reference sequence).

The CDR3 DNA is TGTGCCAGCAGCCCGCGGAGGGAGCTCTCTGGAAACACCATATATTTT. This sequence encodes CASSPRRELSGNTIYF. The chain recombines TRBV5-6 with TRBJ1-3; D remains unclear. Germline lookup yields CDR1 SGHDT and CDR2 YYEEEE. The V end was cut by 4 bases, the J end by 0 bases, with 14 bases between. This CDR3 is 16 amino acids long.

CDR3 bases: TGTGCCAGCAGCGCCGACAGGGTGGGGGGGGAAAAACTGTTTTTT. This sequence encodes CASSADRVGGEKLFF. The chain combines TRBV2 with TRBJ1-4, with 7 bases identical to TRBD1. The germline CDR1 and CDR2 sequences are SNHLY and FYNNEI. This CDR3 contains 15 residues. Trimming cost V 6 bases and J 8 bases; bases outside gene matches: 12.

J is TRBJ1-2 and V is TRBV5-1; weak D call: TRBD1 (5 bases). Germline V gene data show CDR1 as SGHRS and CDR2 as YFSETQ. The CDR3 runs to 15 residues. Trimming removed 6 bases from V and 2 bases from J, with 17 bases in between. The CDR3 DNA follows: TGCGCCAGCAAACCATTCCGGGACGACAACTATGGCTACACCTTC. This codes for CASKPFRDDNYGYTF.

The V and J genes are TRBV6-5 and TRBJ1-6; D not certain. Germline values: CDR1 MNHEY, CDR2 SVGAGI. CDR3 length equals 13 residues. V was shortened by 7 bases and J by 3 bases, with 7 bases between the two germline ends. This chain's CDR3 is CASKAHYNSPLHF. The CDR3 DNA follows: TGTGCCAGCAAGGCCCACTATAATTCACCCCTCCACTTT.

The rearrangement joins TRBV19 to TRBJ1-3; D gene uncertain. Germline CDR1 reads LNHDA; CDR2 reads SQIVND (reference sequence). The CDR3 sequence is 14 residues long. The V end was cut by 0 bases, the J end by 8 bases, with 11 bases between. CDR3 DNA: TGTGCCAGTAGTATAGAGCCGGGGAAGGACACCATATATTTT. This codes for CASSIEPGKDTIYF.

This clone was detected once. CDR3 amino acids: CASINSGRDTDTQYF. The CDR3 nucleotides read TGTGCCAGCATTAATAGCGGGAGGGACACAGATACGCAGTATTTT. The chain employs TRBV28 and TRBJ2-3; 11 bases are a match to TRBD2. CDR1 MDHEN and CDR2 SYDVKM come from the germline V gene. Losses at the gene ends were 7 bases for V and 2 bases for J; bases not matched to a gene: 5. The CDR3 length is 15 residues. The full variable domain, rest sourced from reference TRBV28 and TRBJ2-3, is DVKVTQSSRYLVKRTGEKVFLECVQDMDHENMFWYRQDPGLGLRLIYFSYDVKMKEKGDIPEGYSVSREKKERFSLILESASTNQTSMYLCASINSGRDTDTQYFGPGTRLTVL.

This clone was seen only a few times. The genes are TRBV30 and TRBJ2-2; TRBD2 matches at 7 bases. CDR1 is GTSNPN, CDR2 SVGIG, per germline (reference sequence). The CDR3 runs to 17 residues. V lost 4 bases, J lost 5 bases, and 16 bases stayed unmatched. The CDR3 DNA sequence: TGTGCCTGGAATGGCCCCGGGGCGGGGGAGATGACCGGGGAGCTGTTTTTT. Protein product: CAWNGPGAGEMTGELFF.

The gene calls are TRBV5-5 and TRBJ1-1; no reliable D call. V shed 0 bases and J shed 2 bases, with 5 bases lying between them. The CDR3 is made up of 13 amino acids. Per the germline V gene, CDR1 is SGHKS and CDR2 is YYEKEE (reference sequence). The CDR3 protein is CASSLARNTEAFF. In nucleotides, the CDR3 is TGTGCCAGCAGCTTGGCCAGAAACACTGAAGCTTTCTTT. Complete variable domain (other parts from reference TRBV5-5 and TRBJ1-1): DAGVTQSPTHLIKTRGQQVTLRCSPISGHKSVSWYQQVLGQGPQFIFQYYEKEERGRGNFPDRFSARQFPNYSSELNVNALLLGDSALYLCASSLARNTEAFFGQGTRLTVV.

The gene calls are TRBV2 and TRBJ1-1; D remains ambiguous. The V and J ends lost 0 bases and 7 bases respectively, with 12 bases between them. The CDR3 extends over 14 amino acids. The V gene's germline CDR1 is SNHLY and CDR2 FYNNEI. In DNA form, the CDR3 reads TGTGCCAGCAGTGAAGCGCTATACGGACTTGAAGCTTTCTTT. Its protein product is CASSEALYGLEAFF.

J is TRBJ2-3 and V is TRBV11-2; D could derive from TRBD1 or TRBD2 (5 bases each). The CDR3 runs to 17 residues. From germline, CDR1 is SGHAT and CDR2 FQNNGV. V was shortened by 2 bases and J by 2 bases, with 17 bases between the two germline ends. The CDR3 nucleotides are TGTGCCAGCAGCTTAACTTGGGACGCAACGCTCACAGATACGCAGTATTTT. It is translated as CASSLTWDATLTDTQYF.

Concerning this clone itself: The junction differs from germline at one of its ends, possibly a read error. The CDR3 DNA reads as TGTGCCAGCAGTGAAGTTAGGACGCTGTATTTT. Translation gives CASSEVRTLYF. The V gene is TRBV6-1, the J gene TRBJ2-3; D remains unclear. Germline assignment: CDR1 MNHNS and CDR2 SASEGT. This CDR3 region has 11 residues.

This chain connects TRBV5-4 to TRBJ1-2; D is possibly TRBD1 (6 bases). Deletions cut 5 bases from V and 2 bases from J, with 13 bases between. This CDR3 is 14 amino acids long. Germline assignment: CDR1 SGHNT and CDR2 YYREEE (reference sequence). The chain's CDR3 is CASSSGTQNYGYTF. The DNA of the CDR3 is TGTGCCAGCAGTTCCGGGACACAGAACTATGGCTACACCTTC.

The chain joins TRBV2 to TRBJ1-2; D is possibly TRBD1 (6 bases). Germline lookup yields CDR1 SNHLY and CDR2 FYNNEI. Deletions cut 6 bases from V and 2 bases from J, with 10 bases between. The CDR3 runs 13 residues. The CDR3 protein is CASRRDTNYGYTF. CDR3 DNA: TGTGCCAGCAGGCGGGACACCAACTATGGCTACACCTTC.

CDR3 in DNA: TGTGCCAGCAGCTTGGGAGGGGGGCTCCAAGAGACCCAGTACTTC. Residues: CASSLGGGLQETQYF. The gene calls are TRBV5-6 and TRBJ2-5; perhaps D is TRBD1 or TRBD2 (6 bases each). The CDR3 runs 15 residues. V shed 0 bases and J shed 1 base, with 10 bases lying between them. CDR1 and CDR2 from the germline V gene are SGHDT and YYEEEE.

The V and J genes are TRBV7-2 and TRBJ2-7; 10 nucleotides match TRBD1. Losses at the gene ends were 5 bases for V and 2 bases for J; bases not matched to a gene: 3. Germline lookup yields CDR1 SGHTA and CDR2 FQGNSA. The CDR3 spans 14 residues. In DNA, the CDR3 is TGTGCCAGCAGCCCAGGACAGGGGGCCTACGAGCAGTACTTC. The encoded protein is CASSPGQGAYEQYF. Supplemented by reference TRBV7-2 and TRBJ2-7, the full variable domain reads GAGVSQSPSNKVTEKGKDVELRCDPISGHTALYWYRQSLGQGLEFLIYFQGNSAPDKSGLPSDRFSAERTGGSVSTLTIQRTQQEDSAVYLCASSPGQGAYEQYFGPGTRLTVT.

The table lists this clone with many counts. The chain links TRBV4-2 to TRBJ2-1, with 11 bases matching TRBD2. J lost 5 bases, V lost 4 bases, and 7 bases had no gene match. The CDR3 is 16 amino acids. The V gene's germline CDR1 is LGHNA and CDR2 YNFKEQ. The CDR3 loop is CASSRLLAGANNEQFF. In DNA, the CDR3 is TGTGCCAGCAGCCGCCTACTAGCGGGGGCCAACAATGAGCAGTTCTTC.

The chain uses TRBV7-8 and TRBJ2-1; 10 nucleotides align to TRBD2. The CDR3 covers 16 residues. From germline, CDR1 is SGHVS and CDR2 FQNEAQ. Trimming at V came to 7 bases and at J to 6 bases, leaving 12 bases not matched to a gene. The CDR3, as DNA: TGTGCCAGCACCCCCGTAACTAGCGGGGCCTTCAATGAGCAGTTCTTC. Translated, it gives CASTPVTSGAFNEQFF.

The gene calls are TRBV5-6 and TRBJ2-7; D gene uncertain. Trimming took 3 bases from V and 3 from J, leaving 4 bases between them. Germline CDR1 and CDR2: SGHDT and YYEEEE. This CDR3 has 11 residues. DNA for the CDR3: TGTGCCAGCAGCTACAACTACGAGCAGTACTTC. It yields the protein CASSYNYEQYF. Full variable domain (missing parts from reference TRBV5-6 and TRBJ2-7): DAGVTQSPTHLIKTRGQQVTLRCSPKSGHDTVSWYQQALGQGPQFIFQYYEEEERQRGNFPDRFSGHQFPNYSSELNVNALLLGDSALYLCASSYNYEQYFGPGTRLTVT.

The chain is built from TRBV7-3 and TRBJ2-3, with D tentatively TRBD2 (5 bases). The CDR3 contains 13 residues. V gave up 2 bases and J gave up 7 bases, with 10 bases separating them. Germline V gene data show CDR1 as SGHTA and CDR2 as FQGTGA. This CDR3 is CASSLEGLNTQYF. In DNA form, the CDR3 reads TGTGCCAGCAGCTTAGAGGGCCTGAATACGCAGTATTTT.

The rearrangement joins TRBV6-5 to TRBJ1-1; D gene uncertain. The CDR3 loop spans 15 amino acids. V was cut by 6 bases and J by 6 bases, with 20 bases left in between. The germline CDR1 and CDR2 sequences are MNHEY and SVGAGI. Written as DNA, the CDR3 is TGTGCCAGCAGAACCGCCTCGGGAGGGAAAGCTGAAGCTTTCTTT. Its protein is CASRTASGGKAEAFF.

CDR3 in DNA: TGTGCCAGCAGTGGGGGGGTCGCTCCTGGAAACACCATATATTTT. Protein: CASSGGVAPGNTIYF. The chain combines TRBV2 with TRBJ1-3; D is possibly TRBD1 (5 bases). The V gene lost 4 bases and the J gene lost 2 bases, with 12 bases spanning the gap. CDR3 length: 15 residues. Looked up from germline, CDR1 is SNHLY and CDR2 is FYNNEI.

This chain's CDR3 is CASSSPGAGGLYGYTF. The CDR3 nucleotides read TGTGCCAGCAGTTCGCCGGGGGCAGGGGGACTCTATGGCTACACCTTC. V is TRBV28 and J is TRBJ1-2, with 7 bases identical to TRBD1. CDR3 size: 16 residues. Trimming at V came to 4 bases and at J to 4 bases, leaving 12 bases not matched to a gene. The germline V gene has CDR1 MDHEN and CDR2 SYDVKM.

This sequence joins TRBV5-4 and TRBJ2-1; perhaps TRBD2 as D (5 bases). V lost 0 bases and J 3 bases, leaving 7 bases between the germline ends. The CDR3 is 14 residues long. The germline CDR1 and CDR2 sequences are SGHNT and YYREEE (reference sequence). In nucleotides, the CDR3 is TGTGCCAGCAGCTTGGGGGAGATCTACAATGAGCAGTTCTTC. Residues: CASSLGEIYNEQFF.